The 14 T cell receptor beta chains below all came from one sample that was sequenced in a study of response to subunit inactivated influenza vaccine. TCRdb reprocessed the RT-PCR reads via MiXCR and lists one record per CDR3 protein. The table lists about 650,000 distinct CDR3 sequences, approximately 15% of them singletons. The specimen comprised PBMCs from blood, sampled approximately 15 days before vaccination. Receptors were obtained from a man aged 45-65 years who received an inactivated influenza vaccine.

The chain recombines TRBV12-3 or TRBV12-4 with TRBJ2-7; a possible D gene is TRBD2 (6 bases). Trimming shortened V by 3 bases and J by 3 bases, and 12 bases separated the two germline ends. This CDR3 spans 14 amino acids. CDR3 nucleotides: TGTGCCAGCAGTTTTGTCGGGGGTCACTACGAGCAGTACTTC. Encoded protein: CASSFVGGHYEQYF.

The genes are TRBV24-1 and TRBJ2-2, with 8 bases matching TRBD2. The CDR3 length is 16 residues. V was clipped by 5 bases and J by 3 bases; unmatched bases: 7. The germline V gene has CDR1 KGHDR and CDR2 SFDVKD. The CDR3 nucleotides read TGTGCCACCAGTGCCTCCGGGGGGGCGGACACCGGGGAGCTGTTTTTT. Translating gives CATSASGGADTGELFF.

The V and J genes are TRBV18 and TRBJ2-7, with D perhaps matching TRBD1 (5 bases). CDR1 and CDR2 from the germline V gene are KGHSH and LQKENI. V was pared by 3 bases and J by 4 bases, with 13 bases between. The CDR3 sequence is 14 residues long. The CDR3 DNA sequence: TGTGCCAGCTCACCCGGAGCAGGGATGTACGAGCAGTACTTC. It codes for CASSPGAGMYEQYF.

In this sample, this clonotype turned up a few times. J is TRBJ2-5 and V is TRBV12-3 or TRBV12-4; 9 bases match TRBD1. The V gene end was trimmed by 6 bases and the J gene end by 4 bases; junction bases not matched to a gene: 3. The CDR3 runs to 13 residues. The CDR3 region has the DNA TGTGCCAGCAGGGGGACAGGGTCAGAGACCCAGTACTTC. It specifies CASRGTGSETQYF.

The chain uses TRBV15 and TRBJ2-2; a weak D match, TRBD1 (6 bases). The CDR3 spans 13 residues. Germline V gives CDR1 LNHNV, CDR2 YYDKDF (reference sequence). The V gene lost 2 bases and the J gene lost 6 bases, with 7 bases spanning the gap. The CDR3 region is CATSRQGSGELFF. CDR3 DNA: TGTGCCACCAGCAGACAGGGGTCCGGGGAGCTGTTTTTT.

CDR3: CSARDPPAQYF. The CDR3 DNA sequence: TGCAGTGCTAGAGATCCGCCGGCCCAGTACTTC. The V call is TRBV20-1, the J call TRBJ2-5; D gene uncertain. The V and J ends lost 0 bases and 9 bases respectively, with 8 bases between them. Germline CDR1 is DFQATT and CDR2 is SNEGSKA (reference sequence). The CDR3 extends over 11 amino acids.

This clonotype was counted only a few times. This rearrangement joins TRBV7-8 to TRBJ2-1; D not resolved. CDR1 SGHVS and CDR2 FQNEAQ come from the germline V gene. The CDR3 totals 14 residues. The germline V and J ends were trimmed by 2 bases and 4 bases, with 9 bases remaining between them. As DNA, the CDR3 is TGTGCCAGCAGCTTATACGGGCCATACAATGAGCAGTTCTTC. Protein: CASSLYGPYNEQFF.

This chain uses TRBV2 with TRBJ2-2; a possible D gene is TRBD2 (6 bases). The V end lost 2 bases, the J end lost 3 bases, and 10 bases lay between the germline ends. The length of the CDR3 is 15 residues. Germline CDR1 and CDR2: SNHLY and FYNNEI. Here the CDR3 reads CASSEWGGDTGELFF. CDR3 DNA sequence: TGTGCCAGCAGTGAATGGGGAGGAGACACCGGGGAGCTGTTTTTT.

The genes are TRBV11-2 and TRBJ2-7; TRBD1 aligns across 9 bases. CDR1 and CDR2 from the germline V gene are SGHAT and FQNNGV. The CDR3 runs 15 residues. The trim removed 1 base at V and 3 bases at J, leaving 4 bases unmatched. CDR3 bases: TGTGCCAGCAGCTTAGCGACAGGGGGTTTCTACGAGCAGTACTTC. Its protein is CASSLATGGFYEQYF.

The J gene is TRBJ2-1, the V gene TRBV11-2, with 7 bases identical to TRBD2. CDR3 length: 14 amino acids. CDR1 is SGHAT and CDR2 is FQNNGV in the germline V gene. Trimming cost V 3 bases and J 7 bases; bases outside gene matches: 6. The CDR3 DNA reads TGTGCCAGCAGCTTTAAATGGGGGGGGAATGAGCAGTTCTTC. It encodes CASSFKWGGNEQFF.

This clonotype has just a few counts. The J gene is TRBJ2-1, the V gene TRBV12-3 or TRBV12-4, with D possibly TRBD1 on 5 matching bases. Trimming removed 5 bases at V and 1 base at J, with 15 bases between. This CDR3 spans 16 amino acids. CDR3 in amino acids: CASSISGYGSYNEQFF. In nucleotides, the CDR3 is TGTGCCAGCAGTATATCAGGGTACGGTTCCTACAATGAGCAGTTCTTC.

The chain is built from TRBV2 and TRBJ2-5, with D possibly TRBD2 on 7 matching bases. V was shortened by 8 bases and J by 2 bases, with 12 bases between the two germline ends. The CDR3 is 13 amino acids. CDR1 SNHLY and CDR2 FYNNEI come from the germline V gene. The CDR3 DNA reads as TGTGCCAGCGGGGGGGCAACTCAAGAGACCCAGTACTTC. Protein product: CASGGATQETQYF.

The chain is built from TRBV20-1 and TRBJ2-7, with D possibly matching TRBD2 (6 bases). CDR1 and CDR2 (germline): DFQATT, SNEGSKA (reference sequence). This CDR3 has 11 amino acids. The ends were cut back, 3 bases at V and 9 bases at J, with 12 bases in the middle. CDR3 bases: TGCAGTGCTAGTACGGGGGAGCGGCAGTACTTC. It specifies CSASTGERQYF.

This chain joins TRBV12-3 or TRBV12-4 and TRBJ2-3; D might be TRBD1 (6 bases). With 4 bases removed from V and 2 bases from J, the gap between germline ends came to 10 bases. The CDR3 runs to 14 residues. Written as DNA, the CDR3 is TGTGCCAGCAGTTGGGACACCAACACAGATACGCAGTATTTT. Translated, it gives CASSWDTNTDTQYF.